This TCR beta chain was sequenced during a study of blood T cell repertoires in COVID-19. Germline-derived CDR1 and CDR2 are SGHAT and FQNNGV. V shed 4 bases, J shed 8 bases, and the junction held 5 bases outside the gene matches. The CDR3 is made up of 15 amino acids. Under the authors' procedure: Estimation of nucleated cell counts was performed using reference gene primer amplification. Using immunoSEQ multiplex PCR, the repertoire was profiled, and TCRdb retains in-frame clones only, with some absent. That table gives V, J and clone size, and the DNA gave D and trimming. The sample holds approximately 150,000 clones; 80% to 90% are singletons and the top ten take 15% to 20%.

The sequence was collected from a woman older than 75 with acute or convalescent COVID-19. Sequenced material: peripheral blood. This sequence joins TRBV11-2 and TRBJ2-1; TRBD2 matches 13 bases. The CDR3 DNA reads as TGTGCCAGCAGCTGGAGACTAGCGGGAGGTTATGAGCAGTTCTTC. This codes for CASSWRLAGGYEQFF.